The text below deals with one T cell receptor beta chain. What it binds is not known. This CDR3 spans 15 amino acids. The germline V and J ends were trimmed by 5 bases and 5 bases, with 16 bases remaining between them. The germline gives CDR1 MNHEY, CDR2 SVGAGI. The sample belongs to a study of T cell responses to AZD1222 COVID-19 vaccine. Study-wide results and limits: Following two doses of AZD1222, Spike-specific TCR breadth and depth rose.

Profiled with immunoSEQ multiplex PCR; TCRdb holds only in-frame clones, not every one. Among 95,000 to 110,000 clones listed, approximately 86% were seen once. The source material was peripheral blood, sampled on day 0 of AZD1222 vaccination. The gene calls are TRBV6-5 and TRBJ1-5, with D possibly being TRBD1 (5 bases). This receptor was identified in an adult in good health. This CDR3 is CASSPRGAGYQPQHF. The CDR3 nucleotides read TGTGCCAGCAGTCCGAGGGGCGCAGGGTATCAGCCCCAGCATTTT.